The 10 T cell receptor beta chains in this list originate from one sample, sequenced in a study of PD-L1 blockade in urothelial cancer. Profiling relied on immunoSEQ multiplex PCR, and the TCRdb table lists in-frame clones only, not all of them. Among some 46,000 clones listed, approximately 80% were seen once. Noted time point: pretreatment peripheral blood. The source material was PBMCs, sampled around atezolizumab (anti-PD-L1) treatment. These receptors were collected from a man in his 60s with urothelial cancer.

The chain employs TRBV2 and TRBJ1-2, with D unresolved. With 2 bases removed from V and 2 bases from J, the gap between germline ends came to 6 bases. This CDR3 region has 13 residues. Germline V gene data show CDR1 as SNHLY and CDR2 as FYNNEI. The CDR3 region is CASSEPQNYGYTF. The CDR3 region has the DNA TGTGCCAGCAGTGAACCACAGAACTATGGCTACACCTTC. Filled out from reference TRBV2 and TRBJ1-2, the complete variable domain reads EPEVTQTPSHQVTQMGQEVILRCVPISNHLYFYWYRQILGQKVEFLVSFYNNEISEKSEIFDDQFSVERPDGSNFTLKIRSTKLEDSAMYFCASSEPQNYGYTFGSGTRLTVV.

This chain joins TRBV5-1 and TRBJ2-3, with 7 positions matching TRBD2. V dropped 7 bases and J dropped 2; count of bases not matched to a gene: 7. The CDR3 covers 14 residues. Germline CDR1 and CDR2: SGHRS and YFSETQ. As DNA, the CDR3 is TGCGCCAGCTCTCGCGGGAGTTCCACAGATACGCAGTATTTT. Residues: CASSRGSSTDTQYF.

The chain employs TRBV11-2 and TRBJ2-3, with unresolved D. The CDR3 loop spans 13 amino acids. Trimming removed 0 bases at V and 3 bases at J, with 4 bases between. Germline CDR1 SGHAT, CDR2 FQNNGV. The CDR3 coding sequence is TGTGCCAGCAGCTTAGAGAGGACAGATACGCAGTATTTT. It encodes CASSLERTDTQYF.

This clone was counted only a few times. The V call is TRBV28, the J call TRBJ1-3; D possibly corresponds to TRBD1 (6 bases). There are 15 residues in the CDR3. The V end was cut by 3 bases, the J end by 0 bases, with 9 bases between. Germline CDR1 is MDHEN and CDR2 is SYDVKM. The CDR3: CASSFGTISGNTIYF. The CDR3, as DNA: TGTGCCAGCAGTTTCGGGACAATCTCTGGAAACACCATATATTTT.

V gene TRBV5-4 combines with J gene TRBJ1-6, with TRBD1 identical over 7 bases. This CDR3 contains 16 residues. CDR1 and CDR2 (germline): SGHNT, YYREEE (reference sequence). V was pared by 4 bases and J by 3 bases, with 7 bases of the junction left unmatched. CDR3 residues: CASSMGGDSYNSPLHF. In nucleotides, the CDR3 is TGTGCCAGCAGCATGGGGGGGGACAGCTATAATTCACCCCTCCACTTT. Complete variable domain (other parts from reference TRBV5-4 and TRBJ1-6): ETGVTQSPTHLIKTRGQQVTLRCSSQSGHNTVSWYQQALGQGPQFIFQYYREEENGRGNFPPRFSGLQFPNYSSELNVNALELDDSALYLCASSMGGDSYNSPLHFGNGTRLTVT.

The chain couples TRBV29-1 to TRBJ1-2, with D perhaps matching TRBD1 (5 bases). CDR3 length: 12 residues. Trimming took 4 bases from V and 4 from J, leaving 10 bases between them. Germline V gene lookup returns CDR1 SQVTM and CDR2 ANQGSEA. The CDR3 DNA follows: TGCAGCGTTGGAGGTGGGGCCTATGGCTACACCTTC. Translation: CSVGGGAYGYTF.

V gene TRBV7-8 combines with J gene TRBJ2-1; D possibly corresponds to TRBD2 (7 bases). CDR3 size: 13 residues. Germline V gene sequence: CDR1 SGHVS, CDR2 FQNEAQ. V lost 4 bases to trimming and J lost 10 bases, with 14 bases between them. CDR3 residues: CASSSGGPWEQFF. CDR3 DNA sequence: TGTGCCAGCAGCTCCGGGGGGCCATGGGAGCAGTTCTTC. The full variable domain, in which reference TRBV7-8 and TRBJ2-1 provide the parts outside the CDR3, is GAGVSQSPRYKVAKRGQDVALRCDPISGHVSLFWYQQALGQGPEFLTYFQNEAQLDKSGLPSDRFFAERPEGSVSTLKIQRTQQEDSAVYLCASSSGGPWEQFFGPGTRLTVL.

The DNA for the CDR3 is TGCGCCAGCAGAGTATCAGGGGGCAGGAATAACGAGCAGTACTTC. This gives the protein CASRVSGGRNNEQYF. This chain joins TRBV5-1 and TRBJ2-7; 8 bases are a match to TRBD1. The V and J ends lost 5 bases and 5 bases, in that order; junction bases with no gene match: 12. CDR1 and CDR2 from the germline V gene are SGHRS and YFSETQ. This CDR3 spans 15 amino acids.

CDR3 protein: CASSAGTPPETQYF. The CDR3 DNA reads as TGTGCCAGCAGTGCCGGGACTCCCCCCGAGACCCAGTACTTC. This chain links TRBV28 with TRBJ2-5; possibly TRBD2 for D (6 bases). V dropped 5 bases and J dropped 5 bases, with 15 bases sitting between them. The CDR3 consists of 14 residues. The germline CDR1 and CDR2 sequences are MDHEN and SYDVKM. Based on the CDR3 plus reference TRBV28 and TRBJ2-5, the full variable domain is DVKVTQSSRYLVKRTGEKVFLECVQDMDHENMFWYRQDPGLGLRLIYFSYDVKMKEKGDIPEGYSVSREKKERFSLILESASTNQTSMYLCASSAGTPPETQYFGPGTRLLVL.

The chain employs TRBV2 and TRBJ2-6, with D unclear. The germline gives CDR1 SNHLY, CDR2 FYNNEI. The CDR3 covers 14 residues. Trimming removed 6 bases at V and 0 bases at J, with 6 bases between. Written as DNA, the CDR3 is TGTGCCAGCAGCGGTATCTCTGGGGCCAACGTCCTGACTTTC. It yields the protein CASSGISGANVLTF.